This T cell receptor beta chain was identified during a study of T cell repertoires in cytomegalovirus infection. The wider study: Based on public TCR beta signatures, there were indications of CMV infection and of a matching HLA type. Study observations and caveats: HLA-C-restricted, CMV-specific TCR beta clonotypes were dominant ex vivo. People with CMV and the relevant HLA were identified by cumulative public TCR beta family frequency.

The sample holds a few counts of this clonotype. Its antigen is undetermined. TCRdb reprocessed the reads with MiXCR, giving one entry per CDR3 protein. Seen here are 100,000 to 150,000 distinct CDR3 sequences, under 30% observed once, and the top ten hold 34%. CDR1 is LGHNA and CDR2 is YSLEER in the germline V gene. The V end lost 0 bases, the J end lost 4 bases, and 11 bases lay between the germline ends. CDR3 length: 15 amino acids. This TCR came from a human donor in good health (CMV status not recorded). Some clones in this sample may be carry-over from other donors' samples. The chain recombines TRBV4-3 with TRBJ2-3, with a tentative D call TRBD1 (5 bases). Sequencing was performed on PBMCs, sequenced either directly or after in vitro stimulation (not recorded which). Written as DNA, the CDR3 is TGCGCCAGCAGCCAAGATTTCAGGGCCCCAGATACGCAGTATTTT. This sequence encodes CASSQDFRAPDTQYF.